These T cell receptor beta chains were read from a single sample in a study of blood T cell repertoires in COVID-19. TCRdb's table, derived via immunoSEQ multiplex PCR, lists solely in-frame clones and lacks some. The table records 130,000 to 150,000 clones, roughly 85% of them present only once. What was sequenced was peripheral blood. The receptors originated from a human donor with acute or convalescent COVID-19. The donor label of this sample is uncertain. CDR3s include the opening cysteine and the closing phenylalanine or tryptophan. The D gene is left open where the match is weak. The size field is filled for only some rows; it gives once, few, many or a size class.

CDR3nt: TGTGCCAGCAGTCGGGGTTATTTTACAGAGATGAACACTGAAGCTTTCTTT
CDR3aa: CASSRGYFTEMNTEAFF
v_gene: TRBV6-6
d_gene: .
abundance: .
j_gene: TRBJ1-1

CDR3nt: TGTGCTAGTGGTTATGGCGGAAGCTCCTACGAGCAGTACTTC
CDR3aa: CASGYGGSSYEQYF
v_gene: TRBV12-5
d_gene: .
abundance: .
j_gene: TRBJ2-7

CDR3nt: TGTGCCAGCAGCCGGGAGGACCGGGACAGAAGTAGCTACACCTTC
CDR3aa: CASSREDRDRSSYTF
v_gene: TRBV4-2
d_gene: TRBD1
abundance: .
j_gene: TRBJ1-2

CDR3nt: TGCAGCGGGGTTAGGGGTGCGGACACTGAAGCTTTCTTT
CDR3aa: CSGVRGADTEAFF
v_gene: TRBV29-1
d_gene: .
abundance: .
j_gene: TRBJ1-1

CDR3nt: TGCAGCGCCTTCCGCTCGGCAGGTCCAGGCGAAAAACTGTTTTTT
CDR3aa: CSAFRSAGPGEKLFF
v_gene: TRBV29-1
d_gene: .
abundance: .
j_gene: TRBJ1-4

CDR3nt: TGTGCCAGCACGACAGGGAATGGTGAGACCCAGTACTTC
CDR3aa: CASTTGNGETQYF
v_gene: TRBV7-2
d_gene: TRBD1
abundance: .
j_gene: TRBJ2-5

CDR3nt: TGTGCCAGTAGTTCCTCAGGGTCGAAAAACACTGAAGCTTTCTTT
CDR3aa: CASSSSGSKNTEAFF
v_gene: TRBV19
d_gene: .
abundance: .
j_gene: TRBJ1-1

CDR3nt: TGTGCCAGCAGCCCACTCACAGGGGGCGGTTTCGGTGGGGCCAACGTCCTGACTTTC
CDR3aa: CASSPLTGGGFGGANVLTF
v_gene: TRBV14
d_gene: TRBD1
abundance: .
j_gene: TRBJ2-6

CDR3nt: TGTGCCAGCAGCCCCCGGGGGATTCGGGCCACAGATACGCAGTATTTT
CDR3aa: CASSPRGIRATDTQYF
v_gene: TRBV5-6
d_gene: .
abundance: .
j_gene: TRBJ2-3

CDR3nt: TGTGCCAGCAGTTTATTGGCACAGGGCAATCAGCCCCAGCATTTT
CDR3aa: CASSLLAQGNQPQHF
v_gene: TRBV27
d_gene: .
abundance: .
j_gene: TRBJ1-5

CDR3nt: TGCAGCGCTGACGGGGGGGACTCAACTAATGAAAAACTGTTTTTT
CDR3aa: CSADGGDSTNEKLFF
v_gene: TRBV29-1
d_gene: .
abundance: .
j_gene: TRBJ1-4

CDR3nt: TGCGCCAGCAGCCCGGACAGCCCCAATCAGCCCCAGCATTTT
CDR3aa: CASSPDSPNQPQHF
v_gene: TRBV5-1
d_gene: .
abundance: .
j_gene: TRBJ1-5

CDR3nt: TGTGCCAGCAGCACAACAACCGGGGGGGTAGGCTATGGCTACACCTTC
CDR3aa: CASSTTTGGVGYGYTF
v_gene: TRBV7-8
d_gene: .
abundance: .
j_gene: TRBJ1-2

CDR3nt: TGTGCCAGCAGCCCAGAGAGGTCCTCTGGGGCCAACGTCCTGACTTTC
CDR3aa: CASSPERSSGANVLTF
v_gene: TRBV6-2/TRBV6-3
d_gene: .
abundance: .
j_gene: TRBJ2-6

CDR3nt: TGTGCCAGCAGCTCCGGGACAGGGGGAGGCACAGATACGCAGTATTTT
CDR3aa: CASSSGTGGGTDTQYF
v_gene: TRBV7-2
d_gene: TRBD1
abundance: .
j_gene: TRBJ2-3

CDR3nt: TGCGCCAGCAGCTTGGGCAGGCCCTACGAGCAGTACTTC
CDR3aa: CASSLGRPYEQYF
v_gene: TRBV5-1
d_gene: .
abundance: .
j_gene: TRBJ2-7

CDR3nt: TGTGCCAGCAGCCTAACAGGGGGACTTGAAGCTTTCTTT
CDR3aa: CASSLTGGLEAFF
v_gene: TRBV14
d_gene: TRBD1
abundance: .
j_gene: TRBJ1-1

CDR3nt: TGTGCCAGCAGCCCTCAGGAGGACTATGGCTACACCTTC
CDR3aa: CASSPQEDYGYTF
v_gene: TRBV7-2
d_gene: .
abundance: .
j_gene: TRBJ1-2

CDR3nt: TGTGCCAGCAGCTTGCCGGGGGGTACGCAGTATTTT
CDR3aa: CASSLPGGTQYF
v_gene: TRBV28
d_gene: TRBD2
abundance: few
j_gene: TRBJ2-3

CDR3nt: TGTGCCAGCAGCCAAGCTTCCCAGGGGCGGGCGAACACTGAAGCTTTCTTT
CDR3aa: CASSQASQGRANTEAFF
v_gene: TRBV3-1/TRBV3-2
d_gene: .
abundance: .
j_gene: TRBJ1-1

CDR3nt: TGTGCCAGCTCACCACCAGGGGCAGGTGAGCAGTTCTTC
CDR3aa: CASSPPGAGEQFF
v_gene: TRBV18
d_gene: .
abundance: .
j_gene: TRBJ2-1

CDR3nt: TGTGCCAGCAGCCAAGATGAGAGGGCAGGGGGCGTTTGGGACACTGAAGCTTTCTTT
CDR3aa: CASSQDERAGGVWDTEAFF
v_gene: TRBV4-2
d_gene: TRBD1
abundance: .
j_gene: TRBJ1-1

CDR3nt: TGTGCCACCAGCAGAGATCGGGCTGCAGGGCGCACCGGGGAGCTGTTTTTT
CDR3aa: CATSRDRAAGRTGELFF
v_gene: TRBV15
d_gene: .
abundance: .
j_gene: TRBJ2-2

CDR3nt: TGTGCCAGCACCGAGGTGTCTAGCGGGTGGGATACGCAGTATTTT
CDR3aa: CASTEVSSGWDTQYF
v_gene: TRBV27
d_gene: TRBD2
abundance: .
j_gene: TRBJ2-3

CDR3nt: TGCGCCAGCAGTGAGTCCAGACTAGCGGGAGGTGAGCAGTTCTTC
CDR3aa: CASSESRLAGGEQFF
v_gene: TRBV10-1
d_gene: TRBD2
abundance: once
j_gene: TRBJ2-1

CDR3nt: TGCGCCAGCACTACAGGGAAAGGCTATAATTCACCCCTCCACTTT
CDR3aa: CASTTGKGYNSPLHF
v_gene: TRBV10-1
d_gene: .
abundance: .
j_gene: TRBJ1-6

CDR3nt: TGCGCCAGCAGCTTTTGGAGCTACGGGGAGACCCAGTACTTC
CDR3aa: CASSFWSYGETQYF
v_gene: TRBV5-1
d_gene: .
abundance: once
j_gene: TRBJ2-5

CDR3nt: TGTGCCAGCTCACCACCTCACGGGAATGAGCAGTTCTTC
CDR3aa: CASSPPHGNEQFF
v_gene: TRBV18
d_gene: .
abundance: .
j_gene: TRBJ2-1

CDR3nt: TGTGCCAGCAGCCACTGGACAGAAAATCAGCCCCAGCATTTT
CDR3aa: CASSHWTENQPQHF
v_gene: TRBV6-2/TRBV6-3
d_gene: .
abundance: once
j_gene: TRBJ1-5

CDR3nt: TGTGCCAGCAGCCTCGGAGGCGGGCCGGGGGTAGCTTTCTTT
CDR3aa: CASSLGGGPGVAFF
v_gene: TRBV6-5
d_gene: .
abundance: .
j_gene: TRBJ1-1

CDR3nt: TGTGCCAGTAGTATACGTCCAGGGGACGCAATTTGGACCGGGGAGCTGTTTTTT
CDR3aa: CASSIRPGDAIWTGELFF
v_gene: TRBV19
d_gene: .
abundance: .
j_gene: TRBJ2-2

CDR3nt: TGTGCCAGCAGAACAGGTGATAGCAATCAGCCCCAGCATTTT
CDR3aa: CASRTGDSNQPQHF
v_gene: TRBV25-1
d_gene: .
abundance: .
j_gene: TRBJ1-5

CDR3nt: TGTGCTAGCAGCTTAGACAGGGTAAATGAGCAGTTCTTC
CDR3aa: CASSLDRVNEQFF
v_gene: TRBV7-7
d_gene: TRBD1
abundance: .
j_gene: TRBJ2-1

CDR3nt: TGTGCCAGCAGCCTGGGAGGTCCCTACAATGAGCAGTTCTTC
CDR3aa: CASSLGGPYNEQFF
v_gene: TRBV6-2/TRBV6-3
d_gene: .
abundance: .
j_gene: TRBJ2-1

CDR3nt: TGTGCCAGCAGCTCTCCGGGACAGATCTATGGCTACACCTTC
CDR3aa: CASSSPGQIYGYTF
v_gene: TRBV7-2
d_gene: TRBD1
abundance: .
j_gene: TRBJ1-2

CDR3nt: TGTGCCAGCAGTACGGGGGGGGTGGCTGGCTACACCTTC
CDR3aa: CASSTGGVAGYTF
v_gene: TRBV6-5
d_gene: .
abundance: .
j_gene: TRBJ1-2

CDR3nt: TGTGCCAGTAGTATAGTAAGACTGCGTGGGACTGAAGCTTTCTTT
CDR3aa: CASSIVRLRGTEAFF
v_gene: TRBV19
d_gene: .
abundance: .
j_gene: TRBJ1-1

CDR3nt: TGTGCCAGCAGTCCCACCGGGAGAAGGGCTTTCTTT
CDR3aa: CASSPTGRRAFF
v_gene: TRBV6-2/TRBV6-3
d_gene: .
abundance: once
j_gene: TRBJ1-1

CDR3nt: TGTGCCAGCAGCCGGACAGGGGAAGACACTGAAGCTTTCTTT
CDR3aa: CASSRTGEDTEAFF
v_gene: TRBV5-6
d_gene: TRBD1
abundance: .
j_gene: TRBJ1-1

CDR3nt: TGCGCCAGCAGTCCCCGACACCTTAGCGTAAGAGCTCACATTTTAGCCAAAAACATTCAGTACTTC
CDR3aa: CASSPRHLSVRAHILAKNIQYF
v_gene: TRBV23-1
d_gene: .
abundance: once
j_gene: TRBJ2-4

CDR3nt: TGTGCCAGCAGCGAACAAAGGACAGGGGGCGAAAAACTGTTTTTT
CDR3aa: CASSEQRTGGEKLFF
v_gene: TRBV13
d_gene: TRBD1
abundance: few
j_gene: TRBJ1-4

CDR3nt: TGTGCCAGCAGTTATAGCGGCGGCAGCGCGAACACCATATATTTT
CDR3aa: CASSYSGGSANTIYF
v_gene: TRBV6-5
d_gene: .
abundance: .
j_gene: TRBJ1-3

CDR3nt: TGTGCCAGCTCACGCAACAGGGGACTCCTCCCCACAGATACGCAGTATTTT
CDR3aa: CASSRNRGLLPTDTQYF
v_gene: TRBV18
d_gene: .
abundance: .
j_gene: TRBJ2-3

CDR3nt: TGTGCCAGCAGCTTGGCGGGAGGGTTTACCGGGGAGCTGTTTTTT
CDR3aa: CASSLAGGFTGELFF
v_gene: TRBV11-2
d_gene: TRBD2
abundance: .
j_gene: TRBJ2-2

CDR3nt: TGTGCCAGCAGCCCATTGGGACTAGCGGATCAGTACGAGCAGTACTTC
CDR3aa: CASSPLGLADQYEQYF
v_gene: TRBV7-8
d_gene: TRBD2
abundance: .
j_gene: TRBJ2-7

CDR3nt: TGTGCCAGCAGCGTAGGAACGGAACTATATGGCTACACCTTC
CDR3aa: CASSVGTELYGYTF
v_gene: TRBV9
d_gene: .
abundance: .
j_gene: TRBJ1-2

CDR3nt: TGTGCCAGCAGTTACTCGAGGGCCGGGCGCGAAAAACTGTTTTTT
CDR3aa: CASSYSRAGREKLFF
v_gene: TRBV6-2/TRBV6-3
d_gene: .
abundance: .
j_gene: TRBJ1-4

CDR3nt: TGTGCCAGCAGCTTGGACCCAGTTCGAGGACAGATATACAATGAGCAGTTCTTC
CDR3aa: CASSLDPVRGQIYNEQFF
v_gene: TRBV5-4
d_gene: .
abundance: .
j_gene: TRBJ2-1

CDR3nt: TGTGCCTGGGAACCGGGACAGGCGGATGAAAAACTGTTTTTT
CDR3aa: CAWEPGQADEKLFF
v_gene: TRBV30
d_gene: TRBD1
abundance: .
j_gene: TRBJ1-4

CDR3nt: TGTGCCAGCAGGATCCGGGACAGAACCGAAAAACTGTTTTTT
CDR3aa: CASRIRDRTEKLFF
v_gene: TRBV6-6
d_gene: TRBD1
abundance: .
j_gene: TRBJ1-4

CDR3nt: TGCGCCAGCAGCATGACAGCGGGGGTCATCTACAATGAGCAGTTCTTC
CDR3aa: CASSMTAGVIYNEQFF
v_gene: TRBV5-1
d_gene: TRBD2
abundance: .
j_gene: TRBJ2-1

CDR3nt: TGTGCCAGCAGCACTCAAGCGGGGAACACTGAAGCTTTCTTT
CDR3aa: CASSTQAGNTEAFF
v_gene: TRBV7-9
d_gene: .
abundance: .
j_gene: TRBJ1-1

CDR3nt: TGTGCCAGCTTTCGAACTGCAGGAAACAATCAGCCCCAGCATTTT
CDR3aa: CASFRTAGNNQPQHF
v_gene: TRBV21-1
d_gene: .
abundance: once
j_gene: TRBJ1-5

CDR3nt: TGTGCCAGCAGCCGGGGCTACGAGCAGTACTTC
CDR3aa: CASSRGYEQYF
v_gene: TRBV12-3/TRBV12-4
d_gene: .
abundance: .
j_gene: TRBJ2-7

CDR3nt: TGTGCCACCAGTGATCGACGGACTCTCCGGGGGGCTTTCTTT
CDR3aa: CATSDRRTLRGAFF
v_gene: TRBV24-1
d_gene: .
abundance: .
j_gene: TRBJ1-1

CDR3nt: TGCGCCAGCAGCTTCGGGACAGGGGGTACGAACACCGGGGAGCTGTTTTTT
CDR3aa: CASSFGTGGTNTGELFF
v_gene: TRBV5-1
d_gene: TRBD1
abundance: .
j_gene: TRBJ2-2

CDR3nt: TGTGCCAGCAGTAGCGACTCCCCTAGCGGGAGTACAGATACGCAGTATTTT
CDR3aa: CASSSDSPSGSTDTQYF
v_gene: TRBV11-2
d_gene: TRBD2
abundance: .
j_gene: TRBJ2-3

CDR3nt: TGCGCCAGCAGCCCACAACCTAGCAATCAGCCCCAGCATTTT
CDR3aa: CASSPQPSNQPQHF
v_gene: TRBV5-1
d_gene: .
abundance: .
j_gene: TRBJ1-5